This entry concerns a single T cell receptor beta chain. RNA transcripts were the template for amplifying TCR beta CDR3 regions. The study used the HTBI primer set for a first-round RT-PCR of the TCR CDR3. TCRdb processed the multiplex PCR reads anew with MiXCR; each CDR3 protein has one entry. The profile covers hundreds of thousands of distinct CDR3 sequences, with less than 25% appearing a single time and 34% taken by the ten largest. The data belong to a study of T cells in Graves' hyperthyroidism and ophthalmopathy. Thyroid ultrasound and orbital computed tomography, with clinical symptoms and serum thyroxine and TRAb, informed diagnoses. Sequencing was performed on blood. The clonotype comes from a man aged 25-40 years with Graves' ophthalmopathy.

CDR3 sequence reads: CASSSTGVKGETQYF. As DNA, the CDR3 is TGTGCCAGCAGTTCCACAGGGGTGAAGGGTGAGACCCAGTACTTC. This chain links TRBV2 with TRBJ2-5; TRBD1 matches at 7 bases. The CDR3 has 15 amino acids. Germline assignment: CDR1 SNHLY and CDR2 FYNNEI. V lost 5 bases to trimming and J lost 5 bases; unmatched junction nucleotides: 11.